This T cell receptor (beta chain) was recorded in a study of T cells in Graves' hyperthyroidism and ophthalmopathy. Germline-derived CDR1 and CDR2 are SGHTA and FQGTGA. J lost 4 bases, V lost 2 bases, and 5 bases had no gene match. The CDR3 extends over 15 amino acids. This clonotype was detected a few times. From RNA transcripts, TCR beta CDR3 regions were amplified. HTBI primers were used for first-round RT-PCR of the TCR CDR3. TCRdb reprocessed the multiplex PCR reads with MiXCR, giving one entry per CDR3 protein. The table has about 380,000 distinct CDR3 sequences, about 13% seen once. The specimen sequenced was blood. The sequence was obtained from a man aged 25-40 years with Graves' hyperthyroidism that later progressed to Graves' ophthalmopathy. This sequence joins TRBV7-3 and TRBJ2-3; 8 bases are a match to TRBD2. The CDR3 spells CASSLDGGGADTQYF. CDR3 sequence (DNA): TGTGCCAGCAGCTTAGACGGGGGGGGTGCAGATACGCAGTATTTT.